The rows below give T cell receptor beta chains drawn from one sample of a study of early T cells in non-severe SARS-CoV-2 infection. TCRdb re-analysed the 5' RACE reads in MiXCR, keeping a single row per CDR3 protein. The repertoire includes fewer than 65,000 distinct CDR3 sequences, almost 9.5% of them detected once, and 1.2% sits in the top ten. Material: whole blood. These receptors all stem from an adult who was a healthcare worker with PCR-confirmed SARS-CoV-2 infection or an uninfected control (not recorded which). CDR3s include the opening cysteine and the closing phenylalanine or tryptophan. The D gene is left open where the match is weak. Not all rows give a size; the values are once, few, many and, for expanded clones, a class.

many | TRBJ2-1 | TRBV24-1 | TRBD2 | TGTGCCACCAGCGGGGAGAGCGGGGGGGCGATCAATGAGCAGTTCTTC | CATSGESGGAINEQFF
. | TRBJ2-1 | TRBV10-2 | . | TGCGCCAGCAGTGCGCTGGGGGCCAGTGAGCAGTTCTTC | CASSALGASEQFF
few | TRBJ1-1 | TRBV30 | . | TGTGCCTGGAGTGTACCTTGGGGAGGTGAAGCTTTCTTT | CAWSVPWGGEAFF
. | TRBJ1-6 | TRBV5-1 | TRBD1 | TGCGCCAGCAGCACAATGCAGGGGGCTTGGAATTCACCCCTCCACTTT | CASSTMQGAWNSPLHF
. | TRBJ2-3 | TRBV7-6 | . | TGTGCCAGCAGCCCCCAGGTCGGGCAAGATACGCAGTATTTT | CASSPQVGQDTQYF
many | TRBJ2-3 | TRBV7-6 | . | TGTGCCAGCAGCTCCCGAGGCAGGGGGGAGAAAGATACGCAGTATTTT | CASSSRGRGEKDTQYF
. | TRBJ1-1 | TRBV6-1 | . | TGTACGACCGGTAGGGGTCTAATCACTGAAGCTTTCTTT | CTTGRGLITEAFF
few | TRBJ2-5 | TRBV29-1 | . | TGCAGCGTTGCCCGGGAGACATTTGGGGAGACCCAGTACTTC | CSVARETFGETQYF
few | TRBJ1-1 | TRBV6-6 | TRBD1 | TGTGCCAGCAGGCAACAGGGGGTCAACACTGAAGCTTTCTTT | CASRQQGVNTEAFF
few | TRBJ2-5 | TRBV5-1 | TRBD2 | TGCGCCAGCAGCTTGCCGGGAGGGGGGCTTGGTGAGACCCAGTACTTC | CASSLPGGGLGETQYF
few | TRBJ1-2 | TRBV24-1 | TRBD1 | TGTGCCACCAGTGAGAGTTCCGGGACAGGGGCGTTCGGTGGCTACACCTTC | CATSESSGTGAFGGYTF
. | TRBJ2-1 | TRBV6-5 | . | TGTGCCAGCAGTTACGACAGTTACAATGAGCAGTTCTTC | CASSYDSYNEQFF
. | TRBJ2-5 | TRBV12-3/TRBV12-4 | . | TGTGCCAGCTCCGTCTCCCCCGAGACCCAGTACTTC | CASSVSPETQYF